These 24 T cell receptor beta chains were all obtained from the same sample, sequenced in a study of pediatric ulcerative colitis. Sequenced by immunoSEQ multiplex PCR; TCRdb stores in-frame clones only, minus some. The profile covers approximately 6,300 clones, with 85% to 90% appearing a single time and roughly 2% taken by the ten largest. Specimen: blood. The receptors originated from a girl aged 5-17 years who was a control in a study of pediatric ulcerative colitis.

This sequence joins TRBV7-9 and TRBJ1-2; D remains unclear. V shed 5 bases and J shed 8 bases, with 15 bases lying between them. The CDR3 loop spans 13 amino acids. Germline loops: CDR1 SEHNR, CDR2 FQNEAQ (reference sequence). CDR3 loop: CASSRGSLEGYTF. DNA of the CDR3: TGTGCCAGCAGCCGCGGGTCATTGGAGGGCTACACCTTC.

CDR3: CSVEDRGSNEKLFF. CDR3 in DNA: TGCAGCGTTGAAGATCGGGGGTCTAATGAAAAACTGTTTTTT. This chain links TRBV29-1 with TRBJ1-4, with D possibly matching TRBD1 (5 bases). The CDR3 runs to 14 residues. The V end was cut by 0 bases, the J end by 3 bases, with 8 bases between. Germline CDR1 SQVTM, CDR2 ANQGSEA. The whole variable domain, remainder taken from reference TRBV29-1 and TRBJ1-4, is SAVISQKPSRDICQRGTSLTIQCQVDSQVTMMFWYRQQPGQSLTLIATANQGSEATYESGFVIDKFPISRPNLTFSTLTVSNMSPEDSSIYLCSVEDRGSNEKLFFGSGTQLSVL.

The chain is built from TRBV6-4 and TRBJ2-2; the D gene is possibly TRBD2 (5 bases). Trimming removed 3 bases from V and 3 bases from J, with 5 bases in between. CDR3 length: 13 residues. Germline lookup yields CDR1 MRHNA and CDR2 SNTAGT. CDR3 in amino acids: CASSEADTGELFF. DNA for the CDR3: TGTGCCAGCAGTGAAGCGGACACCGGGGAGCTGTTTTTT.

V and J are TRBV28 and TRBJ2-2, with D perhaps matching TRBD1 or TRBD2 (5 bases each). Germline CDR1 is MDHEN and CDR2 is SYDVKM. There are 13 residues in the CDR3. Trimming left V 4 bases short and J 6 bases short, with 9 bases between. CDR3 sequence reads: CASSYQGPGELFF. In DNA form, the CDR3 reads TGTGCCAGCAGTTACCAGGGACCCGGGGAGCTGTTTTTT.

The chain carries TRBV4-1 and TRBJ2-7; TRBD2 aligns across 9 bases. V lost 6 bases, J lost 4 bases, and 10 bases stayed unmatched. The CDR3 spans 15 residues. The germline V gene encodes CDR1 MGHRA and CDR2 YSYEKL. Written as DNA, the CDR3 is TGCGCCAGCAGACCCTTAGCGGGAGCGAATTACGAGCAGTACTTC. It is translated as CASRPLAGANYEQYF.

The chain recombines TRBV27 with TRBJ1-2; TRBD1 might be the D (5 bases). Germline values: CDR1 MNHEY, CDR2 SMNVEV (reference sequence). V shed 6 bases and J shed 3 bases, with 14 bases lying between them. This CDR3 is 14 amino acids long. The CDR3 DNA follows: TGTGCCAGCAGCTCCTCAGGGATTGACTATGGCTACACCTTC. The encoded protein is CASSSSGIDYGYTF.

The rearrangement joins TRBV5-4 to TRBJ1-1, with a weak D call TRBD1 (5 bases). The V end lost 2 bases, the J end lost 7 bases, and 21 bases lay between the germline ends. Germline V gene lookup returns CDR1 SGHNT and CDR2 YYREEE (reference sequence). This CDR3 has 16 amino acids. CDR3 coding DNA: TGTGCCAGCAGCTTTGGACATACTTCAGGAAAAAGTGAAGCTTTCTTT. Translating gives CASSFGHTSGKSEAFF. Complete variable domain (other parts from reference TRBV5-4 and TRBJ1-1): ETGVTQSPTHLIKTRGQQVTLRCSSQSGHNTVSWYQQALGQGPQFIFQYYREEENGRGNFPPRFSGLQFPNYSSELNVNALELDDSALYLCASSFGHTSGKSEAFFGQGTRLTVV.

The chain carries TRBV6-1 and TRBJ1-2, with a possible D match to TRBD1 (5 bases). Germline V gene sequence: CDR1 MNHNS, CDR2 SASEGT. The CDR3 contains 12 residues. The germline V and J ends were trimmed by 8 bases and 5 bases, with 12 bases remaining between them. DNA for the CDR3: TGTGCCAGCTCACTAGGGGTTTATGGCTACACCTTC. Translating it yields CASSLGVYGYTF.

About this clone itself: The junction departs from the called germline gene at one end, perhaps through a read error. Other DNA sequences of this sample code for an identical CDR3. The chain couples TRBV4-3 to TRBJ2-7; D not resolved. The germline CDR1 and CDR2 sequences are LGHNA and YSLEER. The CDR3 spans 12 residues. The CDR3 protein is CASSQIPYEQYF. CDR3 sequence (DNA): TGCGCCAGCAGCCAAATTCCCTACGAGCAGTATTTC.

The count of this clone is one. The chain combines TRBV20-1 with TRBJ2-1; D unclear. The V end lost 3 bases, the J end lost 4 bases, and 4 bases lay between the germline ends. The CDR3 length is 11 residues. In germline, CDR1 is DFQATT, CDR2 SNEGSKA (reference sequence). The CDR3 loop is CSARRYNEQFF. CDR3 coding DNA: TGCAGTGCTAGGAGGTACAATGAGCAGTTCTTC.

V gene TRBV6-6 combines with J gene TRBJ2-1, with 7 nucleotides matching TRBD2. This CDR3 region has 13 residues. J lost 6 bases, V lost 6 bases, and 5 bases had no gene match. The germline V gene encodes CDR1 MNHNY and CDR2 SVGAGI (reference sequence). As DNA, the CDR3 is TGTGCCAGCAGCCCCGGGGGGAGCAATGAGCAGTTCTTC. This sequence encodes CASSPGGSNEQFF.

The V and J genes are TRBV30 and TRBJ2-7, with D unresolved. Trimming cost V 5 bases and J 3 bases, with 17 bases left between them. This CDR3 has 14 residues. The germline gives CDR1 GTSNPN, CDR2 SVGIG (reference sequence). CDR3 loop: CAWGEGWRNYEQYF. CDR3 coding DNA: TGTGCCTGGGGCGAAGGGTGGCGGAACTACGAGCAGTACTTC.

V is TRBV19 and J is TRBJ2-7; D is undetermined. Trimming cost V 3 bases and J 0 bases, with 9 bases left between them. Germline lookup yields CDR1 LNHDA and CDR2 SQIVND (reference sequence). The CDR3 sequence is 14 residues long. The DNA of the CDR3 is TGTGCCAGTAGTATCCAAACGAGCTCCTACGAGCAGTACTTC. Translating gives CASSIQTSSYEQYF.

The chain carries TRBV9 and TRBJ1-2; TRBD1 aligns across 9 bases. This CDR3 is 16 amino acids long. Germline trimming cut 4 bases from V and 6 bases from J; bases unmatched to any gene: 13. Germline V gene lookup returns CDR1 SGDLS and CDR2 YYNGEE. CDR3 nucleotide sequence: TGTGCCAGCAGCCCCCGAAATGGACAGGGGTGGAATGGCTACACCTTC. Amino acids: CASSPRNGQGWNGYTF.

This clone was counted once. V is TRBV28 and J is TRBJ2-3; D uncertain. V was clipped by 2 bases and J by 5 bases, with 11 bases between them. Germline V gene lookup returns CDR1 MDHEN and CDR2 SYDVKM. This CDR3 is built from 14 residues. CDR3 bases: TGTGCCAGCAGTTTAGCGCGACTCGGAGATACGCAGTATTTT. This codes for CASSLARLGDTQYF.

This clone was detected only once. The chain links TRBV7-2 to TRBJ1-6, with D perhaps matching TRBD1 (5 bases). The CDR3 is 15 residues long. Germline CDR1 SGHTA, CDR2 FQGNSA. Trimming stripped 4 bases from V and 5 bases from J, with 12 bases between. This CDR3 reads CASSSWTLNNSPLHF. CDR3 DNA: TGTGCCAGCAGCTCCTGGACACTCAATAATTCACCCCTCCACTTT.

The chain couples TRBV14 to TRBJ1-2, with 7 bases fitting TRBD1. The CDR3 length is 15 residues. Trimming cost V 0 bases and J 6 bases; bases outside gene matches: 7. Germline assignment: CDR1 SGHDN and CDR2 FVKESK. This CDR3 reads CASSQDNRGGDGYTF. CDR3 nucleotides: TGTGCCAGCAGCCAAGACAACAGGGGCGGAGATGGCTACACCTTC.

The chain combines TRBV19 with TRBJ2-5; 11 bases map to TRBD2. Germline loops: CDR1 LNHDA, CDR2 SQIVND (reference sequence). V lost 3 bases, J lost 2 bases, and 14 bases stayed unmatched. The CDR3 runs 19 residues. The CDR3 spells CASSILGLAGGSTQETQYF. The CDR3 DNA reads TGTGCCAGTAGTATCCTCGGCCTAGCGGGAGGCTCAACTCAAGAGACCCAGTACTTC.

The CDR3 reads CASSSVQGSSYNSPLHF. As DNA, the CDR3 is TGTGCCAGCAGCTCAGTACAGGGGAGCTCCTATAATTCACCCCTCCACTTT. The J gene is TRBJ1-6, the V gene TRBV7-2, with TRBD1 identical over 7 bases. CDR3 length equals 17 residues. With 4 bases clipped from V and 0 bases from J, the junction kept 6 bases outside the gene matches. Germline CDR1 and CDR2: SGHTA and FQGNSA.

The V gene is TRBV2, the J gene TRBJ2-5; no firm D call. The CDR3 runs to 15 residues. Germline CDR1 and CDR2: SNHLY and FYNNEI. V lost 1 base to trimming and J lost 5 bases, with 14 bases between them. CDR3 sequence (DNA): TGTGCCAGCAGTGAAGAGGGAAGAGATTGGGAGACCCAGTACTTC. Translated: CASSEEGRDWETQYF.

This chain joins TRBV19 and TRBJ2-3; D is uncertain. V shed 7 bases and J shed 0 bases, with 11 bases lying between them. The CDR3 sequence is 14 residues long. Germline V lookup: CDR1 LNHDA, CDR2 SQIVND (reference sequence). CDR3 coding DNA: TGTGCCAGTACCATGGGGTATAGCACAGATACGCAGTATTTT. Residues: CASTMGYSTDTQYF.

This clone appeared a few times. This chain joins TRBV11-3 and TRBJ2-1, with D perhaps given as TRBD1 or TRBD2 (5 bases each). The CDR3 spans 17 residues. CDR1 SGHNT and CDR2 YENEEA come from the germline V gene. Trimming pared 1 base from V and 3 bases from J, leaving 16 bases between. The CDR3, as DNA: TGTGCCAGCAGCTTAGGTTCTTGGGACGATATCTACAATGAGCAGTTCTTC. Translating gives CASSLGSWDDIYNEQFF.

The chain employs TRBV4-2 and TRBJ2-6, with D unresolved. Germline-derived CDR1 and CDR2 are LGHNA and YNFKEQ. The CDR3 is 16 residues long. V was pared by 0 bases and J by 0 bases, with 6 bases between. The CDR3, as DNA: TGTGCCAGCAGCCAAGATCTCAGCTCTGGGGCCAACGTCCTGACTTTC. Translating gives CASSQDLSSGANVLTF.

The chain couples TRBV6-1 to TRBJ2-7, with D possibly matching TRBD1 (6 bases). Per the germline V gene, CDR1 is MNHNS and CDR2 is SASEGT. The length of the CDR3 is 16 residues. Deletions cut 1 base from V and 9 bases from J, with 22 bases between. In DNA form, the CDR3 reads TGTGCCAGCAGTGAAGTATCAGGGGCCTCTGGAATAGGGCAGTACTTC. This sequence encodes CASSEVSGASGIGQYF.